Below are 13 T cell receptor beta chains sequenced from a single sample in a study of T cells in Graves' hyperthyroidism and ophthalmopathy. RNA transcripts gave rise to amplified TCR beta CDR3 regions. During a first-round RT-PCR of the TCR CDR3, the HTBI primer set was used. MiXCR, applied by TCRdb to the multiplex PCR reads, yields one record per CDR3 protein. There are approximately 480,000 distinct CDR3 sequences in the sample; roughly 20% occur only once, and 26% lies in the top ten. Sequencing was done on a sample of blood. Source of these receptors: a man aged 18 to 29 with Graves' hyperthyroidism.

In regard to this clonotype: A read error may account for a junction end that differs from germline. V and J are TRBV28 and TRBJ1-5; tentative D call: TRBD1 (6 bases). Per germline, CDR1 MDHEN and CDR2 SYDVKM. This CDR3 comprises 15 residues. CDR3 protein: CASRAGGQWDQPQRF. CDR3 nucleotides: TGTGCCAGCAGAGCCGGAGGACAGTGGGACCAGCCCCAGCGTTTT.

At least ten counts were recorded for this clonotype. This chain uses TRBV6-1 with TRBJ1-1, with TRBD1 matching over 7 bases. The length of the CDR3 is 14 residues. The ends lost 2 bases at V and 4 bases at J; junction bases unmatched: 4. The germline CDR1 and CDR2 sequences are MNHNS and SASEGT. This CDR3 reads CASSEFPGGTEAFF. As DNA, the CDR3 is TGTGCCAGCAGTGAATTCCCAGGGGGCACTGAAGCTTTCTTT.

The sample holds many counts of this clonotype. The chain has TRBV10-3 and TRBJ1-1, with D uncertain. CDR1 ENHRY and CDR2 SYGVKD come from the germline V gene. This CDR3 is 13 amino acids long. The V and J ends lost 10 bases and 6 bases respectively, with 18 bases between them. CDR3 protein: CATLFSFDSEAFF. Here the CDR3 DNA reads TGTGCCACGTTATTCAGTTTTGATTCTGAAGCTTTCTTT.

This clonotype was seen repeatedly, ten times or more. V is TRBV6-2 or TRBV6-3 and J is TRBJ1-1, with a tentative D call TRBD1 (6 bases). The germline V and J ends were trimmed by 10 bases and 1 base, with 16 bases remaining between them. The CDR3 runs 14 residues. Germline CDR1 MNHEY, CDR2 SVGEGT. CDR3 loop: CATLPGAPNTEAFF. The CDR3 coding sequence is TGTGCCACCCTCCCGGGGGCACCGAACACTGAAGCTTTCTTT.

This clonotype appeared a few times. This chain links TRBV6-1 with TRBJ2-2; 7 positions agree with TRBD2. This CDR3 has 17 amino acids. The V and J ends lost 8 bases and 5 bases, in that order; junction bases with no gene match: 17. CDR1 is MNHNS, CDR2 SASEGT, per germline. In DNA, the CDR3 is TGTGCCAGCCTTCCGGGTTTGGCGGGGGTGGGGACCGGGGAGCTGTTTTTT. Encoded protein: CASLPGLAGVGTGELFF.

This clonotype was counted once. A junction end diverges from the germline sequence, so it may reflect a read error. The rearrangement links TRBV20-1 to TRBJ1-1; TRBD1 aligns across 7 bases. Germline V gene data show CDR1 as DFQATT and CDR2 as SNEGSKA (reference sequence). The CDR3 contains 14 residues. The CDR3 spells CSAQGGIGNTEACF. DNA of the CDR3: TGCAGTGCTCAGGGGGGGATAGGGAACACTGAAGCTTGCTTT.

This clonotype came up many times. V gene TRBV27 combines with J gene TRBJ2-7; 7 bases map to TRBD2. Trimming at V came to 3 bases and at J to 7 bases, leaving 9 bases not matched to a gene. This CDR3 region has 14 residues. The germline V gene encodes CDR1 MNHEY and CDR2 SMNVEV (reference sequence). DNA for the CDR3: TGTGCCAGCAGTTTGATGACTAGCCCCTTAGAGCAGTACTTC. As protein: CASSLMTSPLEQYF.

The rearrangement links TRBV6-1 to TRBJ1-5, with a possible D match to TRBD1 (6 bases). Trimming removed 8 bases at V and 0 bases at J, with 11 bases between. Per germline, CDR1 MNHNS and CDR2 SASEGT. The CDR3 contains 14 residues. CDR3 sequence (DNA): TGTGCCAGCCTGACAGGTTATAGCAATCAGCCCCAGCATTTT. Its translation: CASLTGYSNQPQHF.

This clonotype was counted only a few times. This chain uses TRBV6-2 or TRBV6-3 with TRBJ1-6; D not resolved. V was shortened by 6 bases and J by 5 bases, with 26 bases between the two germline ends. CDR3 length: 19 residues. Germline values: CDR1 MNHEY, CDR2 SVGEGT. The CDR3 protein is CASSSLALTPRPNNSPLHF. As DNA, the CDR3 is TGTGCCAGCAGCTCCCTGGCGCTTACCCCACGACCAAATAATTCACCCCTCCACTTT.

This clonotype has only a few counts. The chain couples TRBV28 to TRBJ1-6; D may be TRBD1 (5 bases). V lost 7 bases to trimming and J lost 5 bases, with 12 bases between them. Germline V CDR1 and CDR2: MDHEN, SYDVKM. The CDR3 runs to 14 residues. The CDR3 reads CASKFPGDNSPLHF. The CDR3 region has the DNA TGTGCCAGCAAGTTCCCGGGGGATAATTCACCCCTCCACTTT.

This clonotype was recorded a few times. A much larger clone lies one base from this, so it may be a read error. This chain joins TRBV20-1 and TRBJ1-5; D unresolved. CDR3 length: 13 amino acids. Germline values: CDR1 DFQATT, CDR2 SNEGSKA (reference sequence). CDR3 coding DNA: TGCAGTGTCTTCACCGACACCTATCAGTCCCAGCATTTT. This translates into CSVFTDTYQSQHF.

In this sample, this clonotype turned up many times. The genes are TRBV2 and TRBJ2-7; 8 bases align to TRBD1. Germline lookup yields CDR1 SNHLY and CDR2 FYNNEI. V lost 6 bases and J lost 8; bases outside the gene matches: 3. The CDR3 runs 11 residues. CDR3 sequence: CASRNRGKQYF. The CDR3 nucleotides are TGTGCCAGCAGAAACAGGGGGAAGCAGTACTTC.

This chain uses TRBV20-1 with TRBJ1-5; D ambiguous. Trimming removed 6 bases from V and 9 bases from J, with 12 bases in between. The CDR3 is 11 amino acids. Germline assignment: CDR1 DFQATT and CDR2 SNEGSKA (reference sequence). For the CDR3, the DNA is TGCAGTGCAAGTGGGGAACGGCCCCAGCATTTT. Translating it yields CSASGERPQHF.